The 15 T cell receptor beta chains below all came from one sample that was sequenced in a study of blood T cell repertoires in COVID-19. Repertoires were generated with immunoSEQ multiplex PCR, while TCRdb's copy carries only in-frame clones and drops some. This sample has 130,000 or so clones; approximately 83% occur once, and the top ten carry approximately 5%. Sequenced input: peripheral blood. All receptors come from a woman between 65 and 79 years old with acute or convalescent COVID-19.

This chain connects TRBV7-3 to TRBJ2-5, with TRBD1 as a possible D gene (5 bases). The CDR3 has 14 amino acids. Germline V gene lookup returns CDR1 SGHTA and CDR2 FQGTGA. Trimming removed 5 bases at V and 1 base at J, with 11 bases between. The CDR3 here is CASSPGIGQETQYF. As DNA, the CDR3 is TGTGCCAGCAGCCCAGGGATAGGCCAAGAGACCCAGTACTTC.

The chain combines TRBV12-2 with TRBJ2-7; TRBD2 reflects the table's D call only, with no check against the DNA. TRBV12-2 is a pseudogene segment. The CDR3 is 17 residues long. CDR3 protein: CASRLSGREPSPYEQYV. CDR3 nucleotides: TGTGCAAGTCGCTTATCCGGCCGGGAGCCCAGCCCCTACGAGCAGTACGTC.

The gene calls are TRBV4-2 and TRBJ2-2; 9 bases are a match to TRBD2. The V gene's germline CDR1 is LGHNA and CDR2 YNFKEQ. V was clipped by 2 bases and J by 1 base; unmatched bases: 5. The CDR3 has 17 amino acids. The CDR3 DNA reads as TGTGCCAGCAGCCAACATACGACTAGCGGGAACACCGGGGAGCTGTTTTTT. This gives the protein CASSQHTTSGNTGELFF.

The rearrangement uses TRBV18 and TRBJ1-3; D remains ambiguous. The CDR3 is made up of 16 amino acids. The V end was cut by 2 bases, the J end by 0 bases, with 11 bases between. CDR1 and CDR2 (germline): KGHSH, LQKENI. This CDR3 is CASSPASPYSGNTIYF. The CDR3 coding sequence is TGTGCCAGCTCACCAGCCAGTCCATACTCTGGAAACACCATATATTTT.

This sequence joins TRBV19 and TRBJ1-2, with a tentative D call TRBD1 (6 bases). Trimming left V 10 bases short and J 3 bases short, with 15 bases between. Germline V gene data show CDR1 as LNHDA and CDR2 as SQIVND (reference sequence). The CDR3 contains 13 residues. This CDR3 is CATQRPGDYGYTF. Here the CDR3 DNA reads TGTGCCACCCAAAGGCCAGGGGACTATGGCTACACCTTC.

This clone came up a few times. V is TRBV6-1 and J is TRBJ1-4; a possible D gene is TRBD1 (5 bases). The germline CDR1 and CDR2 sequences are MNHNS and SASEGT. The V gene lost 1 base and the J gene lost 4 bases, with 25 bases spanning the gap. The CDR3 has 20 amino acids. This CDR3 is CASSEVYDSLSFGFNEKLFF. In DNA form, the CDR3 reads TGTGCCAGCAGTGAAGTTTACGACAGTTTAAGCTTCGGGTTTAATGAAAAACTGTTTTTT.

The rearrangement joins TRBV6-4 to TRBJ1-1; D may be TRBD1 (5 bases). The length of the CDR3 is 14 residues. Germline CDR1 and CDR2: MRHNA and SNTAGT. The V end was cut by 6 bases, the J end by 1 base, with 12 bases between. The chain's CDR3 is CASSREESNTEAFF. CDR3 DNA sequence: TGTGCCAGCAGCAGGGAGGAATCGAACACTGAAGCTTTCTTT.

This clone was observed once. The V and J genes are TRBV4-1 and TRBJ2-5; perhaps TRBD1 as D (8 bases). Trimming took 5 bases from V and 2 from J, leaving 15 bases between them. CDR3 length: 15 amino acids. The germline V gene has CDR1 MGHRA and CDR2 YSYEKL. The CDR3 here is CASSAQGGTQETQYF. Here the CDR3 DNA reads TGCGCCAGCAGCGCACAGGGGGGGACTCAAGAGACCCAGTACTTC.

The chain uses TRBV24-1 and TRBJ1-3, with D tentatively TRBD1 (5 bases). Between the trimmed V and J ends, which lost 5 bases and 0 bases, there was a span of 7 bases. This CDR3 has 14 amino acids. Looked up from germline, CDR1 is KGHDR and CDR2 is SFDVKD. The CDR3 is CATSVQGSGNTIYF. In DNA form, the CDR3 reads TGTGCCACCAGTGTCCAGGGCTCTGGAAACACCATATATTTT.

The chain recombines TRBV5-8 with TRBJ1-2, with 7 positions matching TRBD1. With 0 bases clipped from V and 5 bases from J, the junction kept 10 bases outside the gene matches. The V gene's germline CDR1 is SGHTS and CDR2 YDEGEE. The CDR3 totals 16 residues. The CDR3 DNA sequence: TGTGCCAGCAGCTTGGTTGGCAGGGGGTCCCCTTATGGCTACACCTTC. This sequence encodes CASSLVGRGSPYGYTF.

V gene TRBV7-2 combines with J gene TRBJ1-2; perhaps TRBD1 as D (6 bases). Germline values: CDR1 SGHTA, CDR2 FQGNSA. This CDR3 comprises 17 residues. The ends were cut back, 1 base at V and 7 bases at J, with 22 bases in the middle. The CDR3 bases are TGTGCCAGCAGCTTAGTTTCGGCGGGGAGGGGGACTATTGGCTACACCTTC. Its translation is CASSLVSAGRGTIGYTF.

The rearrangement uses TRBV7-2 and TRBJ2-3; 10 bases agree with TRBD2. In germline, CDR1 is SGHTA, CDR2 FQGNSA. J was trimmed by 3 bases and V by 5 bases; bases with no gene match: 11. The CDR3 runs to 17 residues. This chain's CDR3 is CASSRITSGVSTDTQYF. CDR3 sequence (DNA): TGTGCCAGCAGCCGTATTACTAGCGGGGTTTCTACAGATACGCAGTATTTT.

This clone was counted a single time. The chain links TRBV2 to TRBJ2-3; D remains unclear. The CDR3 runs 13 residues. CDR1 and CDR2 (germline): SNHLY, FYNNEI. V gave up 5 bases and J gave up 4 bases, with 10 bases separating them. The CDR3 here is CASSLENPDTQYF. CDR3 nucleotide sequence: TGTGCCAGCAGTTTAGAGAATCCAGATACGCAGTATTTT.

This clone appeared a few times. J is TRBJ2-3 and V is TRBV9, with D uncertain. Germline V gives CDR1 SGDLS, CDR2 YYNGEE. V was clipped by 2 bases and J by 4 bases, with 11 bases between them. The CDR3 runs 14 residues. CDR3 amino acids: CASSVGPPADTQYF. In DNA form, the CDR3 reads TGTGCCAGCAGCGTTGGGCCTCCCGCAGATACGCAGTATTTT.

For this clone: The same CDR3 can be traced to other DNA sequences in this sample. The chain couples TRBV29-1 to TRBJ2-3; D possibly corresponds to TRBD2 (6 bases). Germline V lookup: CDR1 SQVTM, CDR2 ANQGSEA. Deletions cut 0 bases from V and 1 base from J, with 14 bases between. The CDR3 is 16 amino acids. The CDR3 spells CSVEDRRGVGTDTQYF. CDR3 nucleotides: TGCAGCGTTGAAGATCGGCGGGGAGTAGGCACAGATACGCAGTATTTT.